The 25 T cell receptor beta chains given below trace back to one sample, sequenced in a study of vaccination and CD4 T cells after COVID-19. Their target antigens are unknown. Specified treatment: roughly 10-day PBMC culture with coronavirus spike peptide pools or control peptides (ViraFEST assay). Researchers used the Oncomine TCR Beta short-read assay to sequence DNA from cultured CD4+ T cells. TCRdb used MiXCR to reprocess the PCR reads, holding one entry per CDR3 protein. The top ten hold 36% of the sample, which has around 2,900 distinct CDR3 sequences, over 75% seen once. Input material: CD4+ T cells from blood, cultured in vitro. Every receptor here comes from a human donor who had recovered from COVID-19.

V gene TRBV6-2 or TRBV6-3 combines with J gene TRBJ1-6; maybe TRBD1 (5 bases). CDR3 length: 14 amino acids. Germline CDR1 MNHEY, CDR2 SVGEGT. Trimming shortened V by 2 bases and J by 6 bases, and 8 bases separated the two germline ends. The CDR3, as DNA: TGTGCCAGCAGTTACGGACAATCTAATTCACCCCTCCACTTT. This encodes CASSYGQSNSPLHF.

The chain uses TRBV27 and TRBJ2-2; unclear D gene. Germline V gene sequence: CDR1 MNHEY, CDR2 SMNVEV (reference sequence). With 3 bases removed from V and 7 bases from J, the gap between germline ends came to 24 bases. This CDR3 has 18 residues. CDR3 nucleotides: TGTGCCAGCAGTTTCGGGTCGTTCAGGTCCCCCCTGGACGGGGAGCTGTTTTTT. As protein: CASSFGSFRSPLDGELFF.

CDR3 sequence: CASRAIQGFAGYTF. In DNA form, the CDR3 reads TGTGCCAGCAGAGCCATCCAGGGTTTTGCTGGCTACACCTTC. V gene TRBV2 combines with J gene TRBJ1-2; tentative D call: TRBD1 (5 bases). Per germline, CDR1 SNHLY and CDR2 FYNNEI. The CDR3 spans 14 residues. Trimming stripped 6 bases from V and 7 bases from J, with 18 bases between.

The chain carries TRBV6-1 and TRBJ2-2; D gene uncertain. Between the trimmed V and J ends, which lost 6 bases and 5 bases, there was a span of 16 bases. Germline V gene sequence: CDR1 MNHNS, CDR2 SASEGT. The length of the CDR3 is 15 residues. This chain's CDR3 is CASRGQPSATGELFF. The CDR3 nucleotides are TGTGCCAGCAGGGGTCAGCCCTCGGCGACCGGGGAGCTGTTTTTT.

This clonotype was recorded only once. The gene calls are TRBV2 and TRBJ2-7, with D hard to call. The CDR3 runs 11 residues. Trimming pared 1 base from V and 6 bases from J, leaving 4 bases between. Germline V gene sequence: CDR1 SNHLY, CDR2 FYNNEI. The CDR3 region has the DNA TGTGCCAGCAGTGAAGGATTCGAGCAGTACTTC. It encodes CASSEGFEQYF.

This clonotype was found a few times. The V and J genes are TRBV6-1 and TRBJ1-1; 8 positions agree with TRBD1. The V gene's germline CDR1 is MNHNS and CDR2 SASEGT. The CDR3 sequence is 14 residues long. Trimming took 5 bases from V and 5 from J; bases not matched to a gene: 7. CDR3 sequence reads: CASSPWTGRTEAFF. As DNA, the CDR3 is TGTGCCAGCAGTCCTTGGACAGGGAGGACTGAAGCTTTCTTT.

The V call is TRBV12-3 or TRBV12-4, the J call TRBJ1-2, with 7 nucleotides matching TRBD1. The CDR3 is 15 amino acids. V shed 6 bases, J shed 2 bases, and the junction held 9 bases outside the gene matches. CDR3 coding DNA: TGTGCCAGCAGAGAAAGGGGACAGCCGAACTATGGCTACACCTTC. Translating gives CASRERGQPNYGYTF.

This chain links TRBV6-2 or TRBV6-3 with TRBJ1-5, with 12 bases matching TRBD1. Per the germline V gene, CDR1 is MNHEY and CDR2 is SVGEGT. The CDR3 contains 17 residues. The junction had 15 bases not matched to a gene; V was cut back by 11 bases and J by 4 bases. In DNA, the CDR3 is TGTGCCGCACTTGAGAGCGGGACAGGGGGCCTTAATCAGCCCCAGCATTTT. Its protein product is CAALESGTGGLNQPQHF.

The chain has TRBV6-2 or TRBV6-3 and TRBJ1-5; 7 bases match TRBD1. Unmatched junction bases numbered 10, after V lost 0 bases and J lost 2 bases. This CDR3 region has 18 residues. CDR1 is MNHEY, CDR2 SVGEGT, per germline. CDR3 sequence reads: CASSYSVTGLVGNQPQHF. As DNA, the CDR3 is TGTGCCAGCAGTTACTCCGTGACAGGGCTTGTTGGCAATCAGCCCCAGCATTTT.

The J gene is TRBJ2-3, the V gene TRBV24-1; 8 bases line up with TRBD1. Looked up from germline, CDR1 is KGHDR and CDR2 is SFDVKD. Germline trimming cut 0 bases from V and 4 bases from J; bases unmatched to any gene: 2. This CDR3 has 15 amino acids. CDR3 DNA sequence: TGTGCCACCAGTGATTTGGGACAGGGCCCAGATACGCAGTATTTT. Residues: CATSDLGQGPDTQYF.

The rearrangement joins TRBV10-3 to TRBJ2-3; possibly TRBD1 for D (6 bases). The CDR3 is 15 amino acids. V lost 11 bases, J lost 0 bases, and 18 bases lay in between. CDR1 is ENHRY and CDR2 is SYGVKD in the germline V gene. CDR3 DNA sequence: TGTGCCTCGGGCGTGGGGGCCCCTAGCACAGATACGCAGTATTTT. Translating gives CASGVGAPSTDTQYF.

The chain employs TRBV20-1 and TRBJ1-2, with 7 bases matching TRBD1. The CDR3 contains 14 residues. CDR1 and CDR2 (germline): DFQATT, SNEGSKA (reference sequence). The V and J ends lost 6 bases and 0 bases, in that order; junction bases with no gene match: 7. The DNA for the CDR3 is TGCAGTGCCCCCAAGGGGGCGGCTAACTATGGCTACACCTTC. Translating it yields CSAPKGAANYGYTF.

V usage is TRBV10-3 and J usage is TRBJ1-2; tentatively, D is TRBD1 (5 bases). CDR3 length: 14 amino acids. Between the trimmed V and J ends, which lost 2 bases and 8 bases, there was a span of 15 bases. CDR1 is ENHRY and CDR2 is SYGVKD in the germline V gene. The CDR3 region is CAISEGAMSGGYTF. CDR3 coding DNA: TGTGCCATCAGTGAGGGGGCTATGTCGGGCGGCTACACCTTC.

The rearrangement joins TRBV5-8 to TRBJ2-1; 11 bases agree with TRBD2. This CDR3 region has 17 residues. With 4 bases clipped from V and 4 bases from J, the junction kept 10 bases outside the gene matches. CDR1 is SGHTS and CDR2 is YDEGEE in the germline V gene. The CDR3 sequence is CASSPTSTSGGYNEQFF. CDR3 coding DNA: TGTGCCAGCAGCCCCACCTCCACTAGCGGGGGTTACAATGAGCAGTTCTTC.

V gene TRBV6-1 combines with J gene TRBJ1-5, with D possibly being TRBD1 (5 bases). CDR1 is MNHNS, CDR2 SASEGT, per germline. V lost 6 bases, J lost 2 bases, and 20 bases lay in between. This CDR3 comprises 17 residues. The CDR3 here is CASRGVRGFRGNQPQHF. In DNA, the CDR3 is TGTGCCAGCAGAGGGGTCCGGGGGTTTAGGGGCAATCAGCCCCAGCATTTT.

The rearrangement joins TRBV27 to TRBJ1-6, with 9 positions matching TRBD1. Trimming at V came to 7 bases and at J to 8 bases, leaving 12 bases not matched to a gene. Germline V lookup: CDR1 MNHEY, CDR2 SMNVEV (reference sequence). CDR3 length: 16 amino acids. Here the CDR3 DNA reads TGTGCCAGCAAACCGGACAGGGGAGTTTTTGATTCACCCCTCCACTTT. Translation: CASKPDRGVFDSPLHF.

V gene TRBV19 combines with J gene TRBJ2-3, with 8 bases that match TRBD2. CDR3 length: 14 amino acids. The junction had 5 bases not matched to a gene; V was cut back by 6 bases and J by 3 bases. Germline CDR1 is LNHDA and CDR2 is SQIVND (reference sequence). The DNA of the CDR3 is TGTGCCAGTAGACCCGGGGGGGGAACAGATACGCAGTATTTT. It translates to CASRPGGGTDTQYF.

The gene calls are TRBV5-8 and TRBJ1-2; no firm D call. The CDR3 has 13 amino acids. CDR1 is SGHTS and CDR2 is YDEGEE in the germline V gene. V lost 1 base and J 4 bases, leaving 8 bases between the germline ends. The DNA of the CDR3 is TGTGCCAGCAGCTTGACGGGCCCCTATGGCTACACCTTC. Translation gives CASSLTGPYGYTF.

This clonotype is large (0.1 to 1%) within its sample. The chain employs TRBV5-4 and TRBJ1-6; perhaps TRBD1 as D (6 bases). This CDR3 has 14 residues. V was clipped by 4 bases and J by 7 bases, with 12 bases between them. In germline, CDR1 is SGHNT, CDR2 YYREEE (reference sequence). The CDR3, as DNA: TGTGCCAGCAGCATACAGGGTGCGAATTCACCCCTCCACTTT. This translates into CASSIQGANSPLHF.

The chain is built from TRBV20-1 and TRBJ2-5; 7 bases agree with TRBD2. V was pared by 0 bases and J by 5 bases, with 9 bases of the junction left unmatched. This CDR3 spans 15 amino acids. Per the germline V gene, CDR1 is DFQATT and CDR2 is SNEGSKA (reference sequence). The CDR3 nucleotides read TGCAGTGCTAGAGATCGATTAGCGGGCCACGAGACCCAGTACTTC. This translates into CSARDRLAGHETQYF.

The chain joins TRBV20-1 to TRBJ1-5; D uncertain. This CDR3 is 13 amino acids long. V lost 0 bases to trimming and J lost 2 bases, with 5 bases between them. CDR1 DFQATT and CDR2 SNEGSKA come from the germline V gene (reference sequence). The CDR3 region has the DNA TGCAGTGCTAGAGATGGGGGCAATCAGCCCCAGCATTTT. The encoded protein is CSARDGGNQPQHF.

V is TRBV7-9 and J is TRBJ1-5, with D tentatively TRBD1 (5 bases). Germline CDR1 and CDR2: SEHNR and FQNEAQ (reference sequence). The CDR3 covers 15 residues. The V end lost 3 bases, the J end lost 7 bases, and 16 bases lay between the germline ends. The CDR3 sequence is CASSFQGPSSQPQHF. CDR3 nucleotide sequence: TGTGCCAGCAGCTTCCAGGGCCCCTCAAGCCAGCCCCAGCATTTT.

The chain uses TRBV7-6 and TRBJ2-5, with a possible D match to TRBD1 (6 bases). Germline CDR1 is SGHVS and CDR2 is FNYEAQ. With 5 bases removed from V and 4 bases from J, the gap between germline ends came to 17 bases. This CDR3 contains 15 residues. This CDR3 reads CASSLGTHLRETQYF. In DNA, the CDR3 is TGTGCCAGCAGCCTGGGGACACACCTTAGAGAGACCCAGTACTTC.

V usage is TRBV27 and J usage is TRBJ1-1, with D possibly being TRBD1 (6 bases). Germline V gene data show CDR1 as MNHEY and CDR2 as SMNVEV (reference sequence). V was clipped by 6 bases and J by 3 bases, with 11 bases between them. The CDR3 totals 13 residues. CDR3 DNA: TGTGCCAGCAGGGGGGCTCAGGACACTGAAGCTTTCTTT. It is translated as CASRGAQDTEAFF.

J is TRBJ2-3 and V is TRBV20-1; D unresolved. The V gene lost 0 bases and the J gene lost 2 bases, with 6 bases spanning the gap. CDR3 length: 13 residues. Germline V lookup: CDR1 DFQATT, CDR2 SNEGSKA (reference sequence). CDR3 sequence reads: CSARDTNTDTQYF. CDR3 nucleotide sequence: TGCAGTGCTAGAGACACTAACACAGATACGCAGTATTTT.